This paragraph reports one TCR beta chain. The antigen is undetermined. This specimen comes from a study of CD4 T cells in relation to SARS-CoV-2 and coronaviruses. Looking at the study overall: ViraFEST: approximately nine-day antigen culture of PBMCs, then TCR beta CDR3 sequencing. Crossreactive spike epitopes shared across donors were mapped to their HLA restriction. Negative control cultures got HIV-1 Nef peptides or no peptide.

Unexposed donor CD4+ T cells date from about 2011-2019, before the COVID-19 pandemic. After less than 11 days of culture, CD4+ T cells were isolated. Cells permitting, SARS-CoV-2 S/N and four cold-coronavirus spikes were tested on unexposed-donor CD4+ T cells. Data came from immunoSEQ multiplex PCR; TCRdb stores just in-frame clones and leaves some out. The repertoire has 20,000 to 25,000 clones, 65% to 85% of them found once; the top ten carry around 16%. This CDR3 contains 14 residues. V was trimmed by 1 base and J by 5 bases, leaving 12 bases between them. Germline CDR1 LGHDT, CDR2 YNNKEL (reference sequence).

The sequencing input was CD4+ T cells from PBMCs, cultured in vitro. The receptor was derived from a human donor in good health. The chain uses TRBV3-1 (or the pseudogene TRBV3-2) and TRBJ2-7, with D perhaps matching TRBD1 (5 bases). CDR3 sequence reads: CASSQGAAGNEQYF. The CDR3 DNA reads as TGTGCCAGCAGCCAAGGGGCTGCAGGGAACGAGCAGTACTTC.